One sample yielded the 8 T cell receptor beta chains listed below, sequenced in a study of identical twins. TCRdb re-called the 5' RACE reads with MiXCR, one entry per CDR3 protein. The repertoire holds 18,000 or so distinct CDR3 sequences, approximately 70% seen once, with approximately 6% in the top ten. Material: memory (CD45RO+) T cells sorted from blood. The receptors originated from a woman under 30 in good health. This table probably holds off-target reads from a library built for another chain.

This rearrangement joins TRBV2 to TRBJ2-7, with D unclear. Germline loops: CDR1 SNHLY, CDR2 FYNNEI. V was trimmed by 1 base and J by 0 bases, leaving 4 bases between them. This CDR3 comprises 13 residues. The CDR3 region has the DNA TGTGCCAGCAGTGAAGGAACCTCCTACGAGCAGTACTTC. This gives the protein CASSEGTSYEQYF.

CDR3 region: CASSQDLRPNEQFF. CDR3 nucleotides: TGCGCCAGCAGCCAAGATCTACGGCCGAATGAGCAGTTCTTC. The V call is TRBV4-3, the J call TRBJ2-1; D is undetermined. V was clipped by 0 bases and J by 7 bases, with 10 bases between them. CDR1 is LGHNA and CDR2 is YSLEER in the germline V gene. This CDR3 region has 14 residues.

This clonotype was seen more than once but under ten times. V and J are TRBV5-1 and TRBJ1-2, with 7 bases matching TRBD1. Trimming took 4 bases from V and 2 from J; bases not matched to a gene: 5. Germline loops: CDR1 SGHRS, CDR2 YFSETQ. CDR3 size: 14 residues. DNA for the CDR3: TGCGCCAGCAGCCCACGGGACAGAAACTATGGCTACACCTTC. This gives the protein CASSPRDRNYGYTF.

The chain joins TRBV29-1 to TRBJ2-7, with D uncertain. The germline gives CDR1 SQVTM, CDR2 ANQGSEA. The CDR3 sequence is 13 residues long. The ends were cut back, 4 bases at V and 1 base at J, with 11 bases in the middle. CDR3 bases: TGCAGCGTTGGTTCTTTTTCTTCCTACGAGCAGTACTTC. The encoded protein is CSVGSFSSYEQYF.

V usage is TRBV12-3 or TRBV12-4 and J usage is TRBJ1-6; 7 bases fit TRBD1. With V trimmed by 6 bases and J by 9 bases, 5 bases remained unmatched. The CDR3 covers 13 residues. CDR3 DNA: TGTGCCAGCAGATGGGACAGAGGTTCACCCCTCCACTTT. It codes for CASRWDRGSPLHF.

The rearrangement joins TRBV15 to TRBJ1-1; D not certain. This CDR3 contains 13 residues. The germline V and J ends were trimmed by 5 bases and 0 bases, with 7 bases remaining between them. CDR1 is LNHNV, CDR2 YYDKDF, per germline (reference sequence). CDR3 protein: CATSAGVNTEAFF. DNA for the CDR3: TGTGCCACCAGCGCAGGAGTGAACACTGAAGCTTTCTTT.

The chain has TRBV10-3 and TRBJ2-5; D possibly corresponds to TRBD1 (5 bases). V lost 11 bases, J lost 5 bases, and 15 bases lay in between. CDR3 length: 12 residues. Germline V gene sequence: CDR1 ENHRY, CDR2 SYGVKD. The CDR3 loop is CASSRVKETQYF. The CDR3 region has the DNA TGTGCCTCAAGCAGGGTTAAGGAGACCCAGTACTTC.

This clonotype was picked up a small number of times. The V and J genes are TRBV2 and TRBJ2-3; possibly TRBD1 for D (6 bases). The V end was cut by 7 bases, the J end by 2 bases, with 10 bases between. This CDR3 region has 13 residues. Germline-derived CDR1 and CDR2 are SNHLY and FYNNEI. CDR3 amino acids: CASNGQFTDTQYF. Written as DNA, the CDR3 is TGTGCCAGCAACGGACAGTTCACAGATACGCAGTATTTT.